What follows are 6 T cell receptor beta chains derived from one specimen sequenced in a study of T-cell reconstitution after alpha-beta-depleted transplantation in children. Points from the study as a whole: Several hundred graft clones that had expanded were reportedly the source of alpha-beta T cells about two months after transplant.

No antigen has been assigned to these receptors. Construction of the TCRbeta library involved unique molecular identifiers. TCRdb re-called the PCR reads with MiXCR, one entry per CDR3 protein. The sample comprises 25,000 to 35,000 distinct CDR3 sequences, under 7.5% of which are singletons, and 27% rests with the top ten. Material: peripheral blood, obtained 60 days after TCRalphabeta/CD19-depleted stem cell transplant. The receptors were sampled from a child younger than two who had a stem cell transplant for acute myeloid leukemia, so the T cells may come from the graft donor.

Ten or more counts support this clonotype. The rearrangement joins TRBV18 to TRBJ2-3, with TRBD2 as a possible D gene (5 bases). The CDR3 runs 16 residues. Deletions cut 4 bases from V and 2 bases from J, with 16 bases between. CDR1 and CDR2 from the germline V gene are KGHSH and LQKENI. CDR3 nucleotide sequence: TGTGCCAGCTCACAAAGGGAGAGCTTAGTCACAGATACGCAGTATTTT. Translating gives CASSQRESLVTDTQYF.

This clonotype was detected many times. CDR3 in DNA: TGCGCCAGCAGCCATGTGACTAGCGGGTGGAAAGAAAGCTCCTACGAGCAGTACTTC. Protein product: CASSHVTSGWKESSYEQYF. The V call is TRBV4-3, the J call TRBJ2-7; 10 bases fit TRBD2. Looked up from germline, CDR1 is LGHNA and CDR2 is YSLEER. V lost 3 bases and J lost 0; bases outside the gene matches: 14. The CDR3 extends over 19 amino acids.

This clonotype was seen at least ten times. The CDR3 bases are TGCGCCAGCAGCTTGGGGACTAGCGGCGCCTACGAGCAGTACTTC. Translated, it gives CASSLGTSGAYEQYF. The V gene is TRBV5-1, the J gene TRBJ2-7; 10 bases fit TRBD2. J was trimmed by 2 bases and V by 0 bases; bases with no gene match: 2. The CDR3 loop spans 15 amino acids. Germline-derived CDR1 and CDR2 are SGHRS and YFSETQ.

This clonotype was counted at least ten times. The chain links TRBV4-3 to TRBJ2-6; D is unclear. The V gene's germline CDR1 is LGHNA and CDR2 YSLEER. The CDR3 covers 16 residues. Trimming left V 2 bases short and J 2 bases short, with 10 bases between. The CDR3 protein is CASSQFVGTGANVLTF. The CDR3 nucleotides are TGCGCCAGCAGCCAATTTGTGGGCACTGGGGCCAACGTCCTGACTTTC.

In this sample, this clonotype turned up many times. The chain links TRBV25-1 to TRBJ1-1, with a tentative D call TRBD1 (5 bases). Germline V gene lookup returns CDR1 MGHDK and CDR2 SYGVNS. Trimming stripped 3 bases from V and 6 bases from J, with 20 bases between. CDR3 length: 16 amino acids. The CDR3 DNA reads TGTGCCAGCAGTGAGGGGCGGGGAGAACGGAGCCCTGAAGCTTTCTTT. Protein product: CASSEGRGERSPEAFF.

This clonotype appeared many times. The V call is TRBV9, the J call TRBJ1-2; no definite D call. The CDR3 totals 13 residues. CDR1 is SGDLS, CDR2 YYNGEE, per germline. The CDR3 reads CATSPWGNYGYTF. The CDR3, as DNA: TGTGCAACCTCCCCATGGGGAAACTATGGCTACACCTTC.